This record covers a single T cell receptor beta chain. The antigen is not known. The PCR was carried out with 60 Vbeta primers and 13 Jbeta primers. Source study methods: A later analysis counted about 80 million unique TCR beta chains, some 10 million shared. Assay: immunoSEQ multiplex PCR; the TCRdb copy retains only in-frame clones and omits some. Clone size and the V and J calls come from that table; the DNA yielded D and trimming. This sample contains about 160,000 clones. Among the donors, all were healthy bone marrow donors. The data are from a study of cytomegalovirus exposure and HLA in healthy donors. Study-wide findings and caveats: In a later analysis, fewer than 20,000 TCR beta sequences were associated with HLA alleles at 0.05 false discovery rate. Per published accounts, TCR beta sequences correctly predicted the HLA-A and HLA-B alleles of most subjects.

Trimming pared 2 bases from V and 5 bases from J, leaving 7 bases between. Germline CDR1 reads MNHEY; CDR2 reads SVGAGI. The CDR3 length is 13 residues. Sequenced input: PBMCs. This clonotype was obtained from a woman aged 60-70 years in good health and CMV-seronegative. The chain combines TRBV6-5 with TRBJ1-5; D remains ambiguous. As DNA, the CDR3 is TGTGCCAGCAGTTACACCCGGGATCAGCCCCAGCATTTT. Its protein product is CASSYTRDQPQHF.